The 29 T cell receptor beta chains reported below all come from one sample, sequenced in a study of T cell repertoires in cytomegalovirus infection. TCRdb recomputed calls from the reads with MiXCR, one row per CDR3 protein. The data show 250,000 to 300,000 distinct CDR3 sequences, over 15% seen once. Sequencing was done on a sample of CD8+ T cells from PBMCs. These receptors all come from a human donor in good health (CMV status not recorded). Some clones in this sample may be carry-over from other donors' samples.

The chain is built from TRBV5-1 and TRBJ1-5, with a weak D call TRBD1 (5 bases). The germline CDR1 and CDR2 sequences are SGHRS and YFSETQ. V lost 0 bases and J 6 bases, leaving 10 bases between the germline ends. The CDR3 is made up of 14 amino acids. CDR3 nucleotides: TGCGCCAGCAGCTTGGCCTCAGGGCTTCAGCCCCAGCATTTT. This codes for CASSLASGLQPQHF.

This clonotype came up a few times. This chain joins TRBV2 and TRBJ2-7; 11 bases agree with TRBD2. This CDR3 comprises 16 residues. The ends lost 2 bases at V and 2 bases at J; junction bases unmatched: 5. Germline V gives CDR1 SNHLY, CDR2 FYNNEI. The CDR3 protein is CASSERLAGGPYEQYF. The CDR3 DNA is TGTGCCAGCAGTGAACGGTTAGCGGGGGGGCCCTACGAGCAGTACTTC. The whole variable domain, remainder taken from reference TRBV2 and TRBJ2-7, is EPEVTQTPSHQVTQMGQEVILRCVPISNHLYFYWYRQILGQKVEFLVSFYNNEISEKSEIFDDQFSVERPDGSNFTLKIRSTKLEDSAMYFCASSERLAGGPYEQYFGPGTRLTVT.

The genes are TRBV28 and TRBJ2-7; D is unclear. Between the trimmed V and J ends, which lost 1 base and 4 bases, there was a span of 8 bases. This CDR3 spans 13 amino acids. Germline loops: CDR1 MDHEN, CDR2 SYDVKM. The CDR3 nucleotides are TGTGCCAGCAGTTTATTCCCCCGATACGAGCAGTACTTC. It translates to CASSLFPRYEQYF.

This clonotype was observed a few times. The rearrangement joins TRBV2 to TRBJ2-7, with D hard to call. Per germline, CDR1 SNHLY and CDR2 FYNNEI. The V and J ends lost 1 base and 6 bases respectively, with 19 bases between them. There are 16 residues in the CDR3. CDR3 loop: CASSEVLGPGSREQYF. The DNA for the CDR3 is TGTGCCAGCAGTGAAGTTTTAGGCCCCGGTTCTCGCGAGCAGTACTTC.

This clonotype was found many times. V usage is TRBV7-2 and J usage is TRBJ1-1; tentatively, D is TRBD1 (5 bases). Per germline, CDR1 SGHTA and CDR2 FQGNSA. V was cut by 5 bases and J by 1 base, with 14 bases left in between. This CDR3 region has 15 residues. The CDR3: CASSQLPGSNTEAFF. The CDR3 nucleotides are TGTGCCAGCAGCCAGCTTCCAGGGTCGAACACTGAAGCTTTCTTT.

This clonotype was counted many times. The chain joins TRBV28 to TRBJ2-7, with D perhaps TRBD2 (5 bases). Germline CDR1 and CDR2: MDHEN and SYDVKM. The CDR3 is made up of 16 amino acids. Trimming cost V 5 bases and J 3 bases, with 20 bases left between them. This chain's CDR3 is CASSTPQSPGVYEQYF. CDR3 DNA: TGTGCCAGCAGTACCCCTCAGAGTCCCGGGGTCTACGAGCAGTACTTC.

This clonotype has a handful of counts. The chain uses TRBV3-1 and TRBJ2-1; TRBD2 is a possible D gene (6 bases). In germline, CDR1 is LGHDT, CDR2 YNNKEL (reference sequence). The CDR3 is 14 amino acids. Trimming shortened V by 0 bases and J by 12 bases, and 15 bases separated the two germline ends. CDR3 region: CASSQESGAGGQFF. CDR3 sequence (DNA): TGTGCCAGCAGCCAAGAGTCCGGGGCCGGGGGGCAGTTCTTC.

V is TRBV28 and J is TRBJ2-5; no firm D call. Germline V CDR1 and CDR2: MDHEN, SYDVKM. There are 13 residues in the CDR3. The V gene lost 8 bases and the J gene lost 5 bases, with 15 bases spanning the gap. The DNA of the CDR3 is TGTGCCAGCCAGCTACTAAGCGAGGAGACCCAGTACTTC. The encoded protein is CASQLLSEETQYF. Looking up the rest from reference TRBV28 and TRBJ2-5 gives the full variable domain: DVKVTQSSRYLVKRTGEKVFLECVQDMDHENMFWYRQDPGLGLRLIYFSYDVKMKEKGDIPEGYSVSREKKERFSLILESASTNQTSMYLCASQLLSEETQYFGPGTRLLVL.

With respect to this clonotype: A read error may explain this, as a much larger clone is one base away. The chain employs TRBV7-9 and TRBJ1-4; no firm D call. The germline V gene encodes CDR1 SEHNR and CDR2 FQNEAQ (reference sequence). The CDR3 has 14 residues. The CDR3, as DNA: TGTGCCAGCAGCCAGGAGACGGAGAATGAAAAACTGTCTTTT. It codes for CASSQETENEKLSF.

The sample holds many counts of this clonotype. V and J are TRBV28 and TRBJ2-7, with 7 nucleotides matching TRBD1. This CDR3 is built from 14 residues. J gave up 6 bases and V 6 bases, and 11 bases lay outside the gene matches. CDR1 and CDR2 from the germline V gene are MDHEN and SYDVKM. In DNA form, the CDR3 reads TGTGCCAGCAGACCGCCCGGACAGGTTGCCGAGCAGTACTTC. Translation: CASRPPGQVAEQYF.

The rearrangement links TRBV29-1 to TRBJ1-1; no firm D call. The CDR3 contains 16 residues. V dropped 0 bases and J dropped 1 base, with 15 bases sitting between them. Germline assignment: CDR1 SQVTM and CDR2 ANQGSEA. The CDR3 spells CSVEDGPGWTNTEAFF. For the CDR3, the DNA is TGCAGCGTTGAAGACGGGCCGGGATGGACGAACACTGAAGCTTTCTTT.

This clonotype has only a few counts. CDR3 loop: CATSETGGRANVLTF. The CDR3 nucleotides are TGTGCCACCAGTGAGACAGGGGGCCGGGCCAACGTCCTGACTTTC. V usage is TRBV24-1 and J usage is TRBJ2-6; the match to TRBD1 covers 10 bases. This CDR3 has 15 residues. Germline lookup yields CDR1 KGHDR and CDR2 SFDVKD. V was clipped by 4 bases and J by 5 bases; unmatched bases: 1.

This clonotype was seen more than once but under ten times. The chain employs TRBV6-5 and TRBJ2-3, with unresolved D. Per germline, CDR1 MNHEY and CDR2 SVGAGI. The CDR3 is made up of 15 amino acids. Deletions cut 2 bases from V and 3 bases from J, with 12 bases between. DNA for the CDR3: TGTGCCAGCAGTTACGCCTACACCGGGACAGATACGCAGTATTTT. Translation: CASSYAYTGTDTQYF.

This clonotype was seen more than once but under ten times. The chain has TRBV20-1 and TRBJ1-2, with D possibly being TRBD1 (6 bases). This CDR3 is built from 13 residues. The V end lost 6 bases, the J end lost 2 bases, and 13 bases lay between the germline ends. Germline CDR1 is DFQATT and CDR2 is SNEGSKA (reference sequence). The CDR3 protein is CSAEDSDNYGYTF. CDR3 nucleotides: TGCAGTGCCGAGGACAGTGACAACTATGGCTACACCTTC.

The V call is TRBV29-1, the J call TRBJ1-1; D uncertain. V was clipped by 5 bases and J by 3 bases, with 10 bases between them. Germline CDR1 reads SQVTM; CDR2 reads ANQGSEA. The CDR3 has 12 amino acids. This CDR3 reads CSVKGWDTEAFF. The CDR3 nucleotides are TGCAGCGTTAAGGGTTGGGACACTGAAGCTTTCTTT. The full variable domain, rest sourced from reference TRBV29-1 and TRBJ1-1, is SAVISQKPSRDICQRGTSLTIQCQVDSQVTMMFWYRQQPGQSLTLIATANQGSEATYESGFVIDKFPISRPNLTFSTLTVSNMSPEDSSIYLCSVKGWDTEAFFGQGTRLTVV.

In its sample, this clonotype was seen a few times. The gene calls are TRBV6-2 or TRBV6-3 and TRBJ1-1; D uncertain. Trimming shortened V by 6 bases and J by 6 bases, and 14 bases separated the two germline ends. Germline lookup yields CDR1 MNHEY and CDR2 SVGEGT. The CDR3 runs to 13 residues. CDR3 sequence reads: CASSPTKYAEAFF. CDR3 in DNA: TGTGCCAGCAGCCCAACTAAGTACGCTGAAGCTTTCTTT.

The rearrangement joins TRBV2 to TRBJ1-1, with D perhaps matching TRBD1 (5 bases). Looked up from germline, CDR1 is SNHLY and CDR2 is FYNNEI. Trimming shortened V by 4 bases and J by 0 bases, and 24 bases separated the two germline ends. The CDR3 totals 19 residues. In nucleotides, the CDR3 is TGTGCCAGCAGTGTTCCCATCGATGCAGGGAGCCTCATGAACACTGAAGCTTTCTTT. Translation gives CASSVPIDAGSLMNTEAFF.

The chain employs TRBV29-1 and TRBJ2-1; tentatively, D is TRBD1 or TRBD2 (5 bases each). The germline V and J ends were trimmed by 5 bases and 4 bases, with 9 bases remaining between them. The CDR3 extends over 12 amino acids. Germline V gene data show CDR1 as SQVTM and CDR2 as ANQGSEA. The CDR3 DNA reads TGCAGCGTTTGGGGGACGTACAATGAGCAGTTCTTC. Protein sequence: CSVWGTYNEQFF.

This clonotype appeared a single time. With a much larger clone just one base away, this may be a read error. The gene calls are TRBV7-2 and TRBJ1-1; unclear D gene. The germline V and J ends were trimmed by 2 bases and 0 bases, with 16 bases remaining between them. Per germline, CDR1 SGHTA and CDR2 FQGNSA. The CDR3 loop spans 17 amino acids. The CDR3 region is CASSLRTRSSLNTEAFF. The CDR3 DNA reads TGTGCCAGCAGCTTACGTACCAGAAGCAGTCTGAACACTGAAGCTTTCTTT.

The CDR3 nucleotides are TGTGCCAGCGGAAGGGGGACCCTATTGGGCTCTGGGGCCAACGTCCTGACTTTC. Its translation: CASGRGTLLGSGANVLTF. The rearrangement joins TRBV9 to TRBJ2-6; weak D call: TRBD1 (6 bases). V lost 7 bases and J 0 bases, leaving 20 bases between the germline ends. There are 18 residues in the CDR3. The germline gives CDR1 SGDLS, CDR2 YYNGEE.

The rearrangement uses TRBV6-1 and TRBJ2-2, with D possibly called TRBD1 or TRBD2 (6 bases each). CDR3 size: 15 residues. Germline CDR1 reads MNHNS; CDR2 reads SASEGT. With 6 bases removed from V and 3 bases from J, the gap between germline ends came to 14 bases. CDR3 sequence: CASRAWGADTGELFF. As DNA, the CDR3 is TGTGCCAGCAGGGCCTGGGGGGCGGACACCGGGGAGCTGTTTTTT.

The table lists this clonotype with a few counts. V is TRBV6-6 and J is TRBJ2-7; 13 nucleotides align to TRBD2. Germline values: CDR1 MNHNY, CDR2 SVGAGI (reference sequence). The CDR3 contains 16 residues. The V and J ends lost 7 bases and 2 bases, in that order; junction bases with no gene match: 8. The CDR3 sequence is CASMTGTSGATYEQYF. CDR3 coding DNA: TGTGCCAGCATGACCGGGACTAGCGGGGCCACCTACGAGCAGTACTTC.

This clonotype was counted between two and nine times. This rearrangement joins TRBV10-3 to TRBJ2-7, with 8 bases identical to TRBD2. Germline V gene data show CDR1 as ENHRY and CDR2 as SYGVKD. With 10 bases clipped from V and 6 bases from J, the junction kept 8 bases outside the gene matches. The CDR3 is 12 residues long. CDR3 sequence reads: CATGTSGLEQYF. CDR3 DNA: TGTGCCACCGGGACTAGTGGTCTCGAGCAGTACTTC.

This clonotype was detected many times. The chain carries TRBV28 and TRBJ1-5; D remains unclear. Trimming removed 2 bases at V and 4 bases at J, with 15 bases between. The germline V gene has CDR1 MDHEN and CDR2 SYDVKM. The CDR3 runs to 16 residues. This CDR3 reads CASSLKFNSRNQPQHF. The CDR3 bases are TGTGCCAGCAGTTTAAAGTTTAACTCCCGGAATCAGCCCCAGCATTTT. The full variable domain, in which reference TRBV28 and TRBJ1-5 provide the parts outside the CDR3, is DVKVTQSSRYLVKRTGEKVFLECVQDMDHENMFWYRQDPGLGLRLIYFSYDVKMKEKGDIPEGYSVSREKKERFSLILESASTNQTSMYLCASSLKFNSRNQPQHFGDGTRLSIL.

This sequence joins TRBV20-1 and TRBJ2-1; TRBD2 aligns across 8 bases. CDR1 DFQATT and CDR2 SNEGSKA come from the germline V gene (reference sequence). Trimming removed 1 base from V and 9 bases from J; junction bases left unmatched: 5. The CDR3 totals 13 residues. CDR3 region: CSARAGTSVEQFF. The CDR3 coding sequence is TGCAGTGCTAGAGCCGGGACTAGTGTTGAGCAGTTCTTC.

The chain combines TRBV9 with TRBJ1-3; 7 bases fit TRBD1. This CDR3 region has 17 residues. V lost 3 bases, J lost 0 bases, and 9 bases stayed unmatched. Germline CDR1 is SGDLS and CDR2 is YYNGEE. The CDR3: CASSGTTGAISGNTIYF. DNA of the CDR3: TGTGCCAGCAGCGGCACTACAGGGGCCATCTCTGGAAACACCATATATTTT.

This chain joins TRBV24-1 and TRBJ2-1, with 14 bases fitting TRBD2. Per the germline V gene, CDR1 is KGHDR and CDR2 is SFDVKD. This CDR3 has 19 residues. The J segment lost 4 bases and the V segment lost 5 bases, leaving 12 bases of the junction unmatched. As DNA, the CDR3 is TGTGCCACCAGTGCCATGCTCGGGACTAGCGGGGGAGAATACAATGAGCAGTTCTTC. Residues: CATSAMLGTSGGEYNEQFF.

With respect to this clonotype: The junction departs from the called germline gene at one end, perhaps through a read error. The rearrangement joins TRBV29-1 to TRBJ2-7; D unclear. Germline values: CDR1 SQVTM, CDR2 ANQGSEA. The CDR3 length is 14 residues. The CDR3 spells CSDEAVAFPYEQYF. The CDR3 DNA reads TGCAGCGATGAAGCCGTCGCCTTCCCATACGAGCAGTACTTC.

This clonotype was detected only a few times. The chain links TRBV11-2 to TRBJ2-7, with 8 positions matching TRBD1. The CDR3 has 18 amino acids. The V gene end was trimmed by 3 bases and the J gene end by 6 bases; junction bases not matched to a gene: 19. Germline lookup yields CDR1 SGHAT and CDR2 FQNNGV. This chain's CDR3 is CASSFGYDFGRGRGEQYF. In DNA, the CDR3 is TGTGCCAGCAGCTTTGGCTACGACTTTGGCAGGGGGCGAGGCGAGCAGTACTTC.